This record covers a single TCR beta chain. Germline V gene data show CDR1 as LGHDT and CDR2 as YNNKEL (reference sequence). The CDR3 has 16 residues. Trimming took off 3 bases at V and 0 bases at J, with 11 bases between the two ends. This sample is part of a study of blood T cell repertoires in COVID-19. Turning to the study itself: Samples came from the United States, Italy and Spain, spanning acute and convalescent COVID-19. From T cells, B-cell-depleted T cells, or PBMCs came the material, which was cDNA or gDNA.

Per the study methods: Cell counts per sample came from amplifying reference gene primers. Method: immunoSEQ multiplex PCR; TCRdb's copy keeps in-frame clones and lacks some. The DNA was the basis for D and trimming; V, J and clone size are from that table. The table shows approximately 85,000 clones, with roughly 84% occurring only once. The source is a woman older than 75 in a cohort sampled during active or convalescent COVID-19. The rearrangement uses TRBV3-1 (or the pseudogene TRBV3-2) and TRBJ2-2, with D possibly matching TRBD2 (5 bases). The sample consisted of peripheral blood. The CDR3 DNA is TGTGCCAGCAGCCACCCCGGACTCGCGAACACCGGGGAGCTGTTTTTT. Translating gives CASSHPGLANTGELFF.